What follows is one TCR beta chain and its context. The antigen is undetermined. The table came from immunoSEQ multiplex PCR; TCRdb's copy has only in-frame clones and leaves some out. The data hold 150,000 to 200,000 clones, with about nine tenths observed a single time. This record belongs to a study of lymphopenia after photon versus proton radiotherapy. Broader study findings: Authors raise, but do not show, better survival with proton therapy. Under photons, naive T cells and diversity fell while effector/memory populations rose.

This CDR3 is built from 14 residues. V lost 3 bases, J lost 7 bases, and 13 bases lay in between. Per the germline V gene, CDR1 is SGDLS and CDR2 is YYNGEE. V is TRBV9 and J is TRBJ1-4; D is perhaps TRBD1 (5 bases). This sequence originates from a man in his forties or fifties with gastric cancer. The material sequenced was peripheral blood, taken from a patient treated with photon-based radiotherapy. The CDR3 region has the DNA TGTGCCAGCAGCGGTGGGGGTGGGAGTGAAAAACTGTTTTTT. Translated: CASSGGGGSEKLFF.